What follows describes a single TCR beta chain. An end of the junction does not agree with germline; a read error may underlie this. The CDR3 is made up of 12 amino acids. From germline, CDR1 is MNHNY and CDR2 SVGAGI (reference sequence). Clones were read by immunoSEQ multiplex PCR, and TCRdb kept only the in-frame ones, dropping some. The table includes over 60,000 clones, around 86% detected once. This record comes from a study of blood T cell repertoires in COVID-19. The rearrangement joins TRBV6-6 to TRBJ2-7; D call uncertain. Material for sequencing was peripheral blood. The origin of this receptor is a woman aged 60-75 years with acute or convalescent COVID-19. The DNA for the CDR3 is TGTGCCAGCAGCCCCGAGAGGTCAATTCAGCACTTC. As protein: CASSPERSIQHF.